The following is a TCR beta chain sequence with its context. Its specificity is unknown. They built TCR cDNA with 5'RACE template switching, a step that put in a universal primer site and UMIs. TCRdb re-called the 5' RACE reads with MiXCR, one entry per CDR3 protein. The sample yields approximately 170,000 distinct CDR3 sequences, around 10% seen once. These data are taken from a study of T cells after yellow fever vaccination. Findings of the study overall: A weaker secondary response peaked on day 5, the primary on day 15. A limited proportion of clonotypes was detected within both the CD4 and CD8 compartments. The bulk population could contribute abundant contaminating clonotypes to FACS-sorted repertoires.

Sequenced material: CD8+ T cells sorted from PBMCs, taken 15 days after the yellow fever booster vaccination. This sequence was found in a man younger than 30 who received the YFV17D yellow fever vaccine.

CDR3 sequence reads: CASSFQRLPYEQYF. The CDR3 DNA reads as TGTGCCAGCAGTTTTCAGCGCCTTCCCTACGAGCAGTACTTC. This chain links TRBV12-3 or TRBV12-4 with TRBJ2-7; D is ambiguous. V lost 3 bases and J 2 bases, leaving 11 bases between the germline ends. The length of the CDR3 is 14 residues.